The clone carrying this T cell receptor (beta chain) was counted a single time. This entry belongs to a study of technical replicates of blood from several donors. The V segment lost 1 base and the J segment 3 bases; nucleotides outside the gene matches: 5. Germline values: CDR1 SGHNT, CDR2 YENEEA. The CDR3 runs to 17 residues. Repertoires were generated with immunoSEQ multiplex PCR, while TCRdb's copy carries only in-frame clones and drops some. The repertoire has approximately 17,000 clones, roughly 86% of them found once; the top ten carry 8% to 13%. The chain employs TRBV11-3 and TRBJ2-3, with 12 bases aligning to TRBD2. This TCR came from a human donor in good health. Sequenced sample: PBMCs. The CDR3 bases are TGTGCCAGCAGCTTAGGTCAGACTAGCGGGAGTACAGATACGCAGTATTTT. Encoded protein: CASSLGQTSGSTDTQYF.